The clone carrying this T cell receptor (beta chain) was seen just once. The method was immunoSEQ multiplex PCR; TCRdb's version includes in-frame clones alone and lacks a portion of them. The sample holds 410,000 or so clones; 89% are singletons and the top ten take under 2%. This sample stems from a study of blood T cell repertoires in COVID-19. The CDR3 consists of 14 residues. Germline V gene data show CDR1 as SGHTA and CDR2 as FQGNSA. The ends were cut back, 3 bases at V and 0 bases at J, with 6 bases in the middle. V is TRBV7-2 and J is TRBJ1-3; D unresolved. The sample taken for sequencing was peripheral blood. This clonotype was sampled from a woman between 35 and 50 years old with COVID-19, enrolled during active disease. The CDR3 DNA follows: TGTGCCAGCAGCTTCGGTCCCTCTGGAAACACCATATATTTT. This gives the protein CASSFGPSGNTIYF.